The entry below describes one T cell receptor beta chain. These data come from a study of PD-1 blockade in classical Hodgkin lymphoma. Sample time point: cycle 4 day 1 (C4D1), after 5 to 7 weeks of nivolumab. Each patient relapsed following autologous stem cell transplantation, and prior brentuximab vedotin exposure differed. This CDR3 is 13 amino acids long. The germline CDR1 and CDR2 sequences are GTSNPN and SVGIG (reference sequence). J lost 10 bases, V lost 2 bases, and 4 bases had no gene match. Some clones are missing from TCRdb's copy, which holds only in-frame ones; the method was immunoSEQ multiplex PCR. The sample lists about 47,000 clones, about 80% seen once, with roughly a fifth in the top ten.

The receptor was derived from a human donor with classical Hodgkin lymphoma. This chain uses TRBV30 with TRBJ1-6; 8 bases align to TRBD1. The starting material was peripheral blood mononuclear cells (PBMCs), obtained before the fourth cycle of nivolumab. The CDR3 reads CAWSLTGESPLHF. Written as DNA, the CDR3 is TGTGCCTGGAGTCTGACAGGGGAATCACCCCTCCACTTT. Filled out from reference TRBV30 and TRBJ1-6, the complete variable domain reads SQTIHQWPATLVQPVGSPLSLECTVEGTSNPNLYWYRQAAGRGLQLLFYSVGIGQISSEVPQNLSASRPQDRQFILSSKKLLLSDSGFYLCAWSLTGESPLHFGNGTRLTVT.